This T cell receptor beta chain was captured by sequencing in a study of metastatic and nonmetastatic thyroid tumors. The authors' processing: Researchers built a distant-metastasis classifier for papillary thyroid cancer that drew on CDR3 differences across clinicopathological groups. TCRdb used MiXCR to call clones anew from the PCR reads. Clone size and V and J calls follow TCRdb, not the original study. Of 15,000 to 20,000 clones listed, approximately 20% are singletons. As to this clone: What it binds is unknown.

V lost 2 bases to trimming and J lost 0 bases, with 10 bases between them. Per germline, CDR1 SGHRS and CDR2 YFSETQ. The CDR3 sequence is 15 residues long. Study-wide results and caveats: Benign nodules were reported to have significantly lower TCR beta diversity than malignant thyroid tumors, in blood and tumor.

No treatment of any kind had been given to any patient before thyroid surgery. The rearrangement links TRBV5-1 to TRBJ2-3; D is ambiguous. The specimen sequenced was tumor tissue. The receptor's source is a female donor with papillary thyroid cancer or a benign thyroid nodule (not recorded which). Some clones in this sample may be carry-over from other donors' samples. CDR3 protein: CASSFKGSSTDTQYF. The CDR3, as DNA: TGCGCCAGCAGCTTCAAGGGATCTAGCACAGATACGCAGTATTTT.